Listed here are 13 T cell receptor beta chains from one sample, sequenced in a study of T cell responses to AZD1222 COVID-19 vaccine. Sequencing used immunoSEQ multiplex PCR; TCRdb keeps in-frame clones, though not all of them. The sample holds over 150,000 clones, around nine tenths seen once. The source was peripheral blood, collected on day 0 of AZD1222 vaccination. The receptors come from an adult in good health.

This chain uses TRBV19 with TRBJ1-5, with D hard to call. Trimming removed 5 bases from V and 0 bases from J, with 17 bases in between. The germline gives CDR1 LNHDA, CDR2 SQIVND (reference sequence). This CDR3 comprises 17 residues. The CDR3 reads CASSLVAPAYSNQPQHF. Here the CDR3 DNA reads TGTGCCAGTAGTCTCGTCGCGCCGGCCTATAGCAATCAGCCCCAGCATTTT.

The rearrangement uses TRBV19 and TRBJ1-5; 8 bases match TRBD1. This CDR3 region has 16 residues. Germline CDR1 is LNHDA and CDR2 is SQIVND (reference sequence). Unmatched junction bases numbered 8, after V lost 5 bases and J lost 2 bases. The CDR3: CASSGQGATGNQPQHF. The CDR3 DNA sequence: TGTGCCAGTAGTGGCCAGGGGGCGACGGGCAATCAGCCCCAGCATTTT.

The rearrangement links TRBV19 to TRBJ1-4, with D perhaps TRBD1 (5 bases). Trimming took off 5 bases at V and 5 bases at J, with 21 bases between the two ends. Germline V lookup: CDR1 LNHDA, CDR2 SQIVND (reference sequence). The CDR3 spans 17 residues. The CDR3 region is CASSSYPPGRRNEKLFF. DNA of the CDR3: TGTGCCAGTAGTTCATATCCTCCGGGACGGAGAAATGAAAAACTGTTTTTT. Looking up the rest from reference TRBV19 and TRBJ1-4 gives the full variable domain: DGGITQSPKYLFRKEGQNVTLSCEQNLNHDAMYWYRQDPGQGLRLIYYSQIVNDFQKGDIAEGYSVSREKKESFPLTVTSAQKNPTAFYLCASSSYPPGRRNEKLFFGSGTQLSVL.

V usage is TRBV7-2 and J usage is TRBJ2-1, with 7 bases fitting TRBD2. The V gene end was trimmed by 5 bases and the J gene end by 3 bases; junction bases not matched to a gene: 10. Germline V CDR1 and CDR2: SGHTA, FQGNSA. This CDR3 region has 16 residues. CDR3 sequence reads: CASSTWTRFGYNEQFF. The CDR3 coding sequence is TGTGCCAGCAGCACCTGGACTAGATTTGGCTACAATGAGCAGTTCTTC.

The chain combines TRBV3-1 (or the pseudogene TRBV3-2) with TRBJ2-7; D remains ambiguous. V lost 0 bases and J 1 base, leaving 7 bases between the germline ends. In germline, CDR1 is LGHDT, CDR2 YNNKEL (reference sequence). The CDR3 extends over 14 amino acids. The CDR3, as DNA: TGTGCCAGCAGCCAAGACACGCCTTCCTACGAGCAGTACTTC. The encoded protein is CASSQDTPSYEQYF.

V gene TRBV2 combines with J gene TRBJ2-5, with D possibly being TRBD2 (6 bases). Germline V gene lookup returns CDR1 SNHLY and CDR2 FYNNEI. The ends were cut back, 6 bases at V and 7 bases at J, with 18 bases in the middle. The CDR3 length is 14 residues. The CDR3 sequence: CASRTSWRVLTQYF. CDR3 DNA sequence: TGTGCCAGCAGGACCTCTTGGAGGGTTCTGACCCAGTACTTC.

This chain links TRBV5-1 with TRBJ1-2; 11 bases are shared with TRBD1. There are 16 residues in the CDR3. CDR1 and CDR2 from the germline V gene are SGHRS and YFSETQ. With V trimmed by 0 bases and J by 7 bases, 8 bases remained unmatched. For the CDR3, the DNA is TGCGCCAGCAGCTTGGACCCCGGACAGGGGGCGCTTGGCTACACCTTC. This gives the protein CASSLDPGQGALGYTF. Based on the CDR3 plus reference TRBV5-1 and TRBJ1-2, the full variable domain is KAGVTQTPRYLIKTRGQQVTLSCSPISGHRSVSWYQQTPGQGLQFLFEYFSETQRNKGNFPGRFSGRQFSNSRSEMNVSTLELGDSALYLCASSLDPGQGALGYTFGSGTRLTVV.

J is TRBJ2-7 and V is TRBV5-1, with TRBD1 matching over 9 bases. The CDR3 has 16 amino acids. Trimming cost V 0 bases and J 5 bases; bases outside gene matches: 9. CDR1 and CDR2 (germline): SGHRS, YFSETQ. CDR3 in amino acids: CASSLELGTGRHEQYF. CDR3 sequence (DNA): TGCGCCAGCAGCTTGGAGCTCGGGACAGGGCGACACGAGCAGTACTTC.

This chain links TRBV7-3 with TRBJ2-2, with D tentatively TRBD1 (6 bases). The CDR3 has 12 amino acids. The germline V gene has CDR1 SGHTA and CDR2 FQGTGA. Trimming took 4 bases from V and 8 from J, leaving 8 bases between them. DNA of the CDR3: TGTGCCAGCAGCTCCCAGGGGGGGGAGCTGTTTTTT. This codes for CASSSQGGELFF.

The gene calls are TRBV6-5 and TRBJ1-1; maybe TRBD1 (6 bases). The CDR3 is 15 amino acids. Germline V lookup: CDR1 MNHEY, CDR2 SVGAGI. The V and J ends lost 5 bases and 4 bases respectively, with 17 bases between them. For the CDR3, the DNA is TGTGCCAGCAGTCCATCCACAACAGGGCGCACTGAAGCTTTCTTT. It encodes CASSPSTTGRTEAFF.

This clone was observed once. The chain carries TRBV30 and TRBJ2-7; D is ambiguous. The CDR3 has 15 amino acids. V shed 2 bases and J shed 5 bases, with 19 bases lying between them. Germline CDR1 and CDR2: GTSNPN and SVGIG (reference sequence). In DNA, the CDR3 is TGTGCCTGGAGTCAGTTGGTAGGGTTTTTCGACGAGCAGTACTTC. Its protein is CAWSQLVGFFDEQYF. Complete variable domain (other parts from reference TRBV30 and TRBJ2-7): SQTIHQWPATLVQPVGSPLSLECTVEGTSNPNLYWYRQAAGRGLQLLFYSVGIGQISSEVPQNLSASRPQDRQFILSSKKLLLSDSGFYLCAWSQLVGFFDEQYFGPGTRLTVT.

This chain's CDR3 is CASSYTTFGYGYTF. CDR3 in DNA: TGTGCCAGCAGTTACACGACTTTTGGCTATGGCTACACCTTC. V is TRBV7-9 and J is TRBJ1-2; D not resolved. The CDR3 has 14 amino acids. Trimming removed 6 bases at V and 4 bases at J, with 15 bases between. Germline CDR1 is SEHNR and CDR2 is FQNEAQ (reference sequence).

V gene TRBV5-1 combines with J gene TRBJ2-7, with a weak D call TRBD2 (5 bases). The CDR3 contains 13 residues. The ends were cut back, 3 bases at V and 7 bases at J, with 14 bases in the middle. CDR1 and CDR2 (germline): SGHRS, YFSETQ. The CDR3: CASSSRERGEQYF. CDR3 in DNA: TGCGCCAGCAGCTCAAGGGAACGAGGGGAGCAGTACTTC.